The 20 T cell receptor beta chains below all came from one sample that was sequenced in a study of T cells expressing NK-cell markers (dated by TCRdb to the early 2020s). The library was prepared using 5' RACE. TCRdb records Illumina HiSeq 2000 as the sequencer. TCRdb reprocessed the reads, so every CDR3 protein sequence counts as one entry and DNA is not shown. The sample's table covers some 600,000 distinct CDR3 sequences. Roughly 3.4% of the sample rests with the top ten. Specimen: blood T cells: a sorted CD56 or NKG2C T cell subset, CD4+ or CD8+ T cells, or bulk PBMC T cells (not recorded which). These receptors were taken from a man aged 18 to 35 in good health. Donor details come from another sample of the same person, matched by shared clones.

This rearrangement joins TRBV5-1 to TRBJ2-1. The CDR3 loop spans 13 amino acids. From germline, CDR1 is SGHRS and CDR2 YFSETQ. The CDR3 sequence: CASSFRRGNEQFF. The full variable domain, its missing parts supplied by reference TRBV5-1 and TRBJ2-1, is KAGVTQTPRYLIKTRGQQVTLSCSPISGHRSVSWYQQTPGQGLQFLFEYFSETQRNKGNFPGRFSGRQFSNSRSEMNVSTLELGDSALYLCASSFRRGNEQFFGPGTRLTVL.

The CDR3 sequence: CAAQGSGELFF. The rearrangement uses TRBV19 and TRBJ2-2; the D call from TCRdb, TRBD1, cannot be confirmed without DNA. In germline, CDR1 is LNHDA, CDR2 SQIVND (reference sequence). The CDR3 has 11 residues.

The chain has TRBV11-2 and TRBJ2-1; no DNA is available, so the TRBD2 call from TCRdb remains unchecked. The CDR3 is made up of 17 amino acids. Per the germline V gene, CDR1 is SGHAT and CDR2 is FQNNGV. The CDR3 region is CASSLELLAGNYNEQFF.

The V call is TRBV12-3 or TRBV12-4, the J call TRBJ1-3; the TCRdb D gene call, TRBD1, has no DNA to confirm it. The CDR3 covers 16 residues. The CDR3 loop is CASSPRRGVSGNTIYF.

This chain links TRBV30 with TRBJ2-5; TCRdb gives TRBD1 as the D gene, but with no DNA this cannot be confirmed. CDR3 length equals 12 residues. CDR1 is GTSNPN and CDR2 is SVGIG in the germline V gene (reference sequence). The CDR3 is CAWAGMQETQYF. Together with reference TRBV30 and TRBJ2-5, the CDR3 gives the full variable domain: SQTIHQWPATLVQPVGSPLSLECTVEGTSNPNLYWYRQAAGRGLQLLFYSVGIGQISSEVPQNLSASRPQDRQFILSSKKLLLSDSGFYLCAWAGMQETQYFGPGTRLLVL.

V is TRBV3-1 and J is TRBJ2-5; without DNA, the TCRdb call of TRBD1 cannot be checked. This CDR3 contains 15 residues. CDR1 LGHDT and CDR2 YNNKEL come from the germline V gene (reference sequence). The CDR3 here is CASSQDRLERVPQYF.

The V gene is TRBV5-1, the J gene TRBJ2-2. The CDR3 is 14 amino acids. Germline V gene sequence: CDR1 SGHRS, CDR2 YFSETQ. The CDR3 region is CASSFPRMAGELFF.

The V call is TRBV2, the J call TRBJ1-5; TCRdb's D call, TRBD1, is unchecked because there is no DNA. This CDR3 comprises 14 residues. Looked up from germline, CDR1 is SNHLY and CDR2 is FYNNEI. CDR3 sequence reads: CASKGREGVQPQHF.

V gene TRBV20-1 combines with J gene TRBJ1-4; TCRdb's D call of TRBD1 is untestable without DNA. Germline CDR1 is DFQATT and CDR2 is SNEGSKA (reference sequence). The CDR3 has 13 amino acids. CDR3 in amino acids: CSANRGLNEKLFF.

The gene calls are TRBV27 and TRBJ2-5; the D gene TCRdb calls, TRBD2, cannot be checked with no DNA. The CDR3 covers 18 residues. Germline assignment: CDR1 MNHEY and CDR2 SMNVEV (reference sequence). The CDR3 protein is CASSTQGGLAGDPETQYF.

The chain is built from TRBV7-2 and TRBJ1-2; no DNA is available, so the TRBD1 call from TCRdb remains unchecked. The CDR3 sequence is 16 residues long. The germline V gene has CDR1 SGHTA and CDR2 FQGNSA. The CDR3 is CASSLKPGGANYGYTF.

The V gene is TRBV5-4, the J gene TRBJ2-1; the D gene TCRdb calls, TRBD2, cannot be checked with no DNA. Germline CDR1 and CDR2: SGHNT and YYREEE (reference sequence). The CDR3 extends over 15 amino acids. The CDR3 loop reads CATAIERERYNEQFF.

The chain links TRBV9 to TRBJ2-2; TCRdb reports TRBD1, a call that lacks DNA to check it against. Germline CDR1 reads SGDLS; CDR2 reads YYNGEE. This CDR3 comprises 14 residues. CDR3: CASSTGANTGELFF.

The CDR3 reads CASSLALSNLQETQYF. The genes are TRBV7-9 and TRBJ2-5. Germline lookup yields CDR1 SEHNR and CDR2 FQNEAQ (reference sequence). There are 16 residues in the CDR3. The complete variable domain, with remaining parts taken from reference TRBV7-9 and TRBJ2-5, reads DTGVSQNPRHKITKRGQNVTFRCDPISEHNRLYWYRQTLGQGPEFLTYFQNEAQLEKSRLLSDRFSAERPKGSFSTLEIQRTEQGDSAMYLCASSLALSNLQETQYFGPGTRLLVL.

CDR3 sequence: CSASRQGATEAFF. The chain links TRBV20-1 to TRBJ1-1; the D gene TCRdb calls, TRBD1, cannot be checked with no DNA. The CDR3 loop spans 13 amino acids. Germline loops: CDR1 DFQATT, CDR2 SNEGSKA (reference sequence).

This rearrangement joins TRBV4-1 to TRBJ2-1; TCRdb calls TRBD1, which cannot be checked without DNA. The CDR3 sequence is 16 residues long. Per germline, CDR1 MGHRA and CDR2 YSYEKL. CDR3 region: CASSQVPGQGALEQFF.

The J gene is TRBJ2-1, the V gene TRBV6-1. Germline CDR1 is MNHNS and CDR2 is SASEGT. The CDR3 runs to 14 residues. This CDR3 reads CASSPLEARNEQFF.

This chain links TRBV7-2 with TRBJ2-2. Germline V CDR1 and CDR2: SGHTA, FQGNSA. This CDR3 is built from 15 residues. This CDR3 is CASSYYWETTGELFF.

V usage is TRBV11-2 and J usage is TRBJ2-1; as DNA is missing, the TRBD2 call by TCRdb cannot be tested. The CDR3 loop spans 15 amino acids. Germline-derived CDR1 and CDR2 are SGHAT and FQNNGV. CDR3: CASSHGTSGSYEQFF. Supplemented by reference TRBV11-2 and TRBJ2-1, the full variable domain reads EAGVAQSPRYKIIEKRQSVAFWCNPISGHATLYWYQQILGQGPKLLIQFQNNGVVDDSQLPKDRFSAERLKGVDSTLKIQPAKLEDSAVYLCASSHGTSGSYEQFFGPGTRLTVL.

The chain's CDR3 is CASSPPRPMNTEAFF. The gene calls are TRBV7-8 and TRBJ1-1. The length of the CDR3 is 15 residues. CDR1 is SGHVS, CDR2 FQNEAQ, per germline.